A selection of T cell receptor beta chains follows, all from one sample in a study of blood T cell repertoires in COVID-19. Using immunoSEQ multiplex PCR, the repertoire was profiled, and TCRdb retains in-frame clones only, with some absent. The sample records roughly 46,000 clones, over 75% being singletons. The material sequenced was peripheral blood. Receptors originate from a human donor with active COVID-19. The donor label of this sample is uncertain. Each CDR3 is given with its conserved first and last residue.

j_gene,v_gene,CDR3aa
TRBJ2-6,TRBV5-1,CASSLAVVADISGANVLTF
TRBJ2-7,TRBV14,CASSHSVLAGGRSSYEQYF
TRBJ2-7,TRBV29-1,CSVEVAFEQYF
TRBJ1-2,TRBV23-1,CASSQSWGDDGYTF
TRBJ2-2,TRBV28,CASSPRGLENTGELFF
TRBJ1-4,TRBV29-1,CSVYRGGLFF
TRBJ2-1,TRBV6-5,CASSYSMTGYNEQFF
TRBJ2-1,TRBV11-2,CASSLDWAANNEQFF
TRBJ1-2,TRBV4-3,CASSQKWPGEGGYTF
TRBJ1-1,TRBV7-3,CASSLSGGTEAFF
TRBJ1-2,TRBV18,CASSPGGGSLNGYTF
TRBJ2-2,TRBV11-3,CASSWDSRGTGELFF
TRBJ2-2,TRBV5-6,CASSADRGRIGELFF
TRBJ2-7,TRBV5-6,CASSLYTGNEQYF
TRBJ2-7,TRBV18,CASSPGTVGYEQYF
TRBJ2-7,TRBV28,CASSATYEQYF
TRBJ2-5,TRBV27,CASSLEPTGETQYF
TRBJ2-2,TRBV2,CASGYTGELFF
TRBJ2-3,TRBV5-6,CASSSGLAFVTDTQYF
TRBJ1-6,TRBV13,CASSSQRGSSYNSPLHF
TRBJ2-7,TRBV5-1,CASSTSGSLSEQYF
TRBJ2-5,TRBV4-3,CASSQEAGGPEETQYF
TRBJ2-7,TRBV6-6,CASSYGQGAVYEQYF
TRBJ2-1,TRBV6-2/TRBV6-3,CASSYFWGDEQFF
TRBJ1-5,TRBV2,CASSEVIQDQPQHF
TRBJ2-3,TRBV28,CASSSYPPGLATDTQYF
TRBJ1-3,TRBV3-1/TRBV3-2,CASSQAGQINTIYF
TRBJ2-7,TRBV20-1,CSAGGVYEQYF
TRBJ2-1,TRBV24-1,CATSDPTSGAYNEQFF
TRBJ1-5,TRBV2,CASSEGTAAVNQPQHF
TRBJ2-5,TRBV14,CASSQDIRGTQYF
TRBJ2-3,TRBV4-1,CASSRRESTDTQYF
TRBJ1-1,TRBV30,CAWTRQGTLTEAFF
TRBJ2-7,TRBV2,CASSVLGNTYEQYF
TRBJ1-4,TRBV28,CASSSSSEKLFF
TRBJ2-1,TRBV5-4,CASSLDGAPSGNEQFF
TRBJ2-5,TRBV19,CASSFRQGGVETQYF
TRBJ2-1,TRBV7-8,CASSLAQGGLASGSNEQFF
TRBJ2-2,TRBV7-9,CASRGDSLSGELFF
TRBJ1-2,TRBV28,CASSLAGTSGYTF
TRBJ2-5,TRBV20-1,CSASRVPTGHRETQYF
TRBJ2-5,TRBV19,CASRALQGLAQETQYF
TRBJ1-5,TRBV4-1,CASSHPLRGSNQPQHF
TRBJ2-7,TRBV3-1/TRBV3-2,CASSQGRQGNEQYF
TRBJ2-1,TRBV4-3,CASSPGPYYNEQFF
TRBJ2-1,TRBV2,CASSIQGRDDDEQFF
TRBJ2-1,TRBV5-4,CASSLDRGSHNEQFF
TRBJ2-3,TRBV3-1/TRBV3-2,CASSQDTQPTDTQYF
TRBJ2-3,TRBV5-6,CASSLGPEGTDTQYF
TRBJ2-3,TRBV7-3,CASSLKGLAGFPDTQYF
TRBJ2-1,TRBV11-3,CASSFVGQSEQFF
TRBJ2-1,TRBV7-7,CASSPTGGGYNEQFF
TRBJ1-5,TRBV28,CASRQTGNQPQHF
TRBJ2-7,TRBV6-6,CASSSPGTSGSYEQYF
TRBJ1-1,TRBV18,CASSPGQGGANTEAFF